Listed below are T cell receptor beta chains from one sample, sequenced in a study of identical twins. In TCRdb, the 5' RACE reads were re-called with MiXCR into one record per CDR3 protein. The repertoire holds about 520,000 distinct CDR3 sequences, with less than 25% as singletons. These data also featured in a second study, about T cells expressing NK-cell markers.

Input material: CD4+ T cells sorted from blood. These receptors originate from a woman aged 18-30 years in good health. Both conserved end residues are part of each CDR3. D genes are given only for firm matches. The size of a clone is reported for some rows only, either as once, few or many, or as a class for expanded clones.

d_call	v_call	clone_size	j_call	cdr3_nt	cdr3_aa
TRBD1	TRBV4-3	-	TRBJ1-2	TGCGCCAGCAGCCAAGGGGACAGGGCCGGCTACACCTTC	CASSQGDRAGYTF
TRBD1	TRBV6-1	-	TRBJ1-2	TGTGCCGCGGGGGACAGGTCGGACTATGGCTACACCTTC	CAAGDRSDYGYTF
-	TRBV7-9	-	TRBJ1-4	TGTGCCAGCAGCTTAGGTCGGACACTCAATGAAAAACTGTTTTTT	CASSLGRTLNEKLFF
-	TRBV5-1	-	TRBJ2-1	TGCGCCAGCAGCTTGGCCGGCCTTACATGGGAGCAGTTCTTC	CASSLAGLTWEQFF
-	TRBV11-2	many	TRBJ2-5	TGTGCCAGCAGCTTGGACCCGCTACAGACCCAGTACTTC	CASSLDPLQTQYF
-	TRBV12-3/TRBV12-4	many	TRBJ1-1	TGTGCCAGCAGTTTAGAGGGAGGCACTGAAGCTTTCTTT	CASSLEGGTEAFF
TRBD1	TRBV3-1	-	TRBJ1-2	TGTGCCAGCAGCCCAGGCAGGGGGCGGACTAACTATGGCTACACCTTC	CASSPGRGRTNYGYTF
-	TRBV4-2	-	TRBJ2-1	TGTGCCATCAGCCCCGGAGGGGGAAGGGATCACAATGAGCAGTTCTTC	CAISPGGGRDHNEQFF
TRBD1	TRBV3-1	few	TRBJ1-2	TGTGCCAGCAGCCCGGTAGCGACAGGGGGCTACGGCTACACCTTC	CASSPVATGGYGYTF
-	TRBV12-3/TRBV12-4	few	TRBJ2-1	TGTGCCAGCAGTTCCCGGGACGTCAATGAGCAGTTCTTC	CASSSRDVNEQFF
TRBD2	TRBV6-5	once	TRBJ2-1	TGTGCCAGCAGTTACCGGGACTATTTGGGCAATGAGCAGTTCTTC	CASSYRDYLGNEQFF
TRBD2	TRBV5-1	-	TRBJ2-3	TGCGCCAGCAGCATCGGGACTAGCGGAGATACGCAGTATTTT	CASSIGTSGDTQYF
-	TRBV20-1	many	TRBJ1-2	TGCAGTGCTAGGAAGGGTCCTAACTATGGCTACACCTTC	CSARKGPNYGYTF
TRBD1	TRBV14	-	TRBJ1-2	TGTGCCAGCAGCCAGGACAGGGTTGGCCTTGGCTACACCTTC	CASSQDRVGLGYTF
-	TRBV12-3/TRBV12-4	few	TRBJ1-6	TGTGCCAGCAGACTGAATTCACCCCTCCACTTT	CASRLNSPLHF
TRBD1	TRBV24-1	-	TRBJ2-3	TGTGCCACCAGGGGGGACAGGGACACAGATACGCAGTATTTT	CATRGDRDTDTQYF
-	TRBV25-1	few	TRBJ2-2	TGTGCCAGCAGTCCCCGCCCTAGAGGCACCGGGGAGCTGTTTTTT	CASSPRPRGTGELFF
-	TRBV10-3	-	TRBJ1-5	TGTGCCATCAGCCCAGGGTCAGGTCAGCCCCAGCATTTT	CAISPGSGQPQHF
-	TRBV10-3	-	TRBJ2-5	TGTGCCATCAGTGCGAGTCAAGAGACCCAGTACTTC	CAISASQETQYF
TRBD1	TRBV9	many	TRBJ2-7	TGTGCCAGCAGCCCGGGGGGGACAGGGGGGTTTGTCGAGCAGTACTTC	CASSPGGTGGFVEQYF
TRBD2	TRBV3-1	many	TRBJ2-1	TGTGCCAGCAGCCAGGGTCTAGCGGGAGGGTATGGCTACAATGAGCAGTTCTTC	CASSQGLAGGYGYNEQFF
-	TRBV10-3	-	TRBJ2-1	TGTGCCATCAGGGAGGCCGGGGGGCGACCCTACAATGAGCAGTTCTTC	CAIREAGGRPYNEQFF
-	TRBV6-1	-	TRBJ2-1	TGTGCCAGCAGCAGGGGGCTAGCGGGACTCAATGAGCAGTTCTTC	CASSRGLAGLNEQFF
-	TRBV7-2	few	TRBJ2-7	TGTGCCAGCAGCTACAACTCGGAGCAGTACTTC	CASSYNSEQYF
-	TRBV29-1	-	TRBJ2-3	TGCAGCGTTGAAGATCTGACAGCGACTAGCACAGATACGCAGTATTTT	CSVEDLTATSTDTQYF
TRBD2	TRBV5-1	-	TRBJ2-2	TGCGCCAGCAGCCAGGGGGGACTAGCGCTTACCGGGGAGCTGTTTTTT	CASSQGGLALTGELFF
TRBD2	TRBV25-1	-	TRBJ2-7	TGTGCCACAACTTGGACTAGCGGAGAATCCTACGAGCAGTACTTC	CATTWTSGESYEQYF
-	TRBV20-1	few	TRBJ2-7	TGCAGTGCTAGCTCCCAGGGTTTGGGACGAGGCGAGCAGTACTTC	CSASSQGLGRGEQYF
-	TRBV6-1	few	TRBJ2-1	TGTGCCAGCAGCACCCGGCCGATACAGGGTAACGAGCAGTTCTTC	CASSTRPIQGNEQFF
-	TRBV11-1	-	TRBJ2-3	TGTGCCAGCAGCTTACCCTTCCAACGCAAAGATACGCAGTATTTT	CASSLPFQRKDTQYF
TRBD1	TRBV15	few	TRBJ2-1	TGTGCCACCAGCAGGAGAATTGGGACAGGGGGTCGTTACAATGAGCAGTTCTTC	CATSRRIGTGGRYNEQFF
TRBD1	TRBV19	-	TRBJ2-5	TGTGCCAGCACGACAGGGTACCAAGAGACCCAGTACTTC	CASTTGYQETQYF
TRBD1	TRBV2	-	TRBJ1-2	TGTGCCAGAAGGCCGGGACAGGGCTATGGCTACACCTTC	CARRPGQGYGYTF
TRBD2	TRBV20-1	-	TRBJ2-7	TGCAGTGCTAGTAGTGGAGCGGGACTGCTGAGCTCCTACGAGCAGTACTTC	CSASSGAGLLSSYEQYF
TRBD2	TRBV5-1	few	TRBJ2-5	TGCGCCAGCAGCTTCACTCCCGGGACTAGCGGGGTGACCCCAGAGACCCAGTACTTC	CASSFTPGTSGVTPETQYF
TRBD1	TRBV27	-	TRBJ2-1	TGTGCCAGCAGTTGGCTTGACAGGGGGAAGAGTAATGAGCAGTTCTTC	CASSWLDRGKSNEQFF
TRBD1	TRBV12-3/TRBV12-4	few	TRBJ1-1	TGTGCCAGCAGAGGGCAACCGGGACAGGGGGCCGTGCTCGGTGAAGCTTTCTTT	CASRGQPGQGAVLGEAFF
TRBD2	TRBV20-1	-	TRBJ2-1	TGCAGTGCTCATAGCTCTGCGACTAGCGGGGGGCCCAATTACAATGAGCAGTTCTTC	CSAHSSATSGGPNYNEQFF
-	TRBV7-9	-	TRBJ2-5	TGTGCCAGCAGCTTTAAACCCAAACAAGAGACCCAGTACTTC	CASSFKPKQETQYF
TRBD2	TRBV6-5	-	TRBJ2-4	TGTGCCAGCAGTTACTCACGGACTAGCTATGGCGGCAACATTCAGTACTTC	CASSYSRTSYGGNIQYF
-	TRBV29-1	-	TRBJ2-7	TGCAGCGTACCCACCGGGCCCGAGAACGAGCAGTACTTC	CSVPTGPENEQYF
TRBD1	TRBV5-5	-	TRBJ2-5	TGTGCCAGCAGCTTGGCCCGACAGGGACGCAGGTGGGAGACCCAGTACTTC	CASSLARQGRRWETQYF
-	TRBV10-2	-	TRBJ1-1	TGCGCCAGCAGTGATCCGGGGGGGAGGACTGAAGCTTTCTTT	CASSDPGGRTEAFF
TRBD2	TRBV12-3/TRBV12-4	many	TRBJ2-1	TGTGCCAGCAGTTTAATGGCTAGCGGGAGGTATGAGCAGTTCTTC	CASSLMASGRYEQFF
-	TRBV5-1	-	TRBJ2-1	TGCGCCAGCAGCTCCGGGACTCCGAGCTCCTACAATGAGCAGTTCTTC	CASSSGTPSSYNEQFF
TRBD2	TRBV19	-	TRBJ2-7	TGTGCCAGTAGTACGGGGACTAGCGGGAATGGTAGAGGAGAGCAGTACTTC	CASSTGTSGNGRGEQYF
-	TRBV7-9	few	TRBJ1-1	TGTGCCAGCAGCCTCAGAGTCAAGAACACTGAAGCTTTCTTT	CASSLRVKNTEAFF
TRBD2	TRBV2	few	TRBJ2-1	TGTGCCAGCAGTGATGGCGGGGGCTACAATGAGCAGTTCTTC	CASSDGGGYNEQFF
TRBD2	TRBV5-1	few	TRBJ2-1	TGCGCCAGCAGCCGGGGACTAGCGGGAGGTTCCTCGGGGAATGAGCAGTTCTTC	CASSRGLAGGSSGNEQFF
TRBD2	TRBV7-2	-	TRBJ2-5	TGTGCCAGCAGGGGAGGGGGACTAGCGGGAGGGGGAAAGACCCAGTACTTC	CASRGGGLAGGGKTQYF